Listed below are T cell receptor beta chains from one sample, sequenced in a study of neoadjuvant nivolumab and ipilimumab in lung cancer. TCRdb's copy holds only in-frame clones and misses some; the assay was immunoSEQ multiplex PCR. The sample yields approximately 6,800 clones, 75% to 90% seen once. The source was tumor tissue, collected after neoadjuvant nivolumab, alone or with ipilimumab, at or shortly before surgery. These receptors came from an adult with non-small cell lung cancer. Both conserved end residues are part of each CDR3. The D gene is left open where the match is weak. Only some rows state a clone size, as once, few, many or a class for expanded clones.

J	V	size	length	D	CDR3	DNA
TRBJ1-6	TRBV7-9	once	12	.	CASSLERSPLHF	TGTGCCAGCAGCTTAGAGCGCTCACCCCTCCACTTT
TRBJ2-7	TRBV5-6	once	16	.	CASSHSVFDRAYEQYF	TGTGCCAGCAGCCACTCCGTTTTCGACAGAGCCTACGAGCAGTACTTC
TRBJ2-3	TRBV11-2	few	16	.	CASRYLTTTSADTQYF	TGTGCCAGCAGGTACCTGACCACCACTTCCGCAGATACGCAGTATTTT
TRBJ2-7	TRBV6-5	few	16	TRBD1	CASSYPRQGVNYEQYF	TGTGCCAGCAGTTACCCCCGACAGGGGGTGAACTACGAGCAGTACTTC
TRBJ1-4	TRBV14	.	15	.	CASSQERQVNEKLFF	TGTGCCAGCAGCCAAGAACGACAGGTTAATGAAAAACTGTTTTTT
TRBJ1-2	TRBV10-3	.	13	.	CAISTGSESGYTF	TGTGCCATCAGTACAGGTTCGGAGAGTGGCTACACCTTC
TRBJ2-1	TRBV5-1	once	13	.	CASSPGEYNEQFF	TGCGCCAGCAGCCCGGGAGAATACAATGAGCAGTTCTTC
TRBJ1-1	TRBV15	.	13	TRBD1	CATSTDRGYEAFF	TGTGCCACCAGCACAGACAGGGGATACGAAGCTTTCTTT
TRBJ2-2	TRBV5-1	.	16	.	CASTLLVDGGTGELFF	TGCGCCAGCACCCTGTTGGTAGACGGCGGCACCGGGGAGCTGTTTTTT
TRBJ2-7	TRBV15	.	12	.	CATSREVGEQYF	TGTGCCACCAGCAGAGAGGTTGGGGAGCAGTACTTC
TRBJ1-1	TRBV6-5	.	12	.	CASSFGGREAFF	TGTGCCAGCAGTTTTGGGGGGCGGGAAGCTTTCTTT
TRBJ1-6	TRBV5-1	.	14	TRBD1	CASSLGTGGPSLHF	TGCGCCAGCAGCTTAGGGACAGGGGGCCCGTCCCTCCACTTT
TRBJ1-2	TRBV7-9	.	15	.	CASSPPGRVLNGYTF	TGTGCCAGCAGCCCACCGGGCAGGGTCCTGAATGGCTACACCTTC
TRBJ2-1	TRBV5-5	.	15	TRBD1	CASSWGQASYNEQFF	TGTGCCAGCAGCTGGGGACAGGCATCCTACAATGAGCAGTTCTTC
TRBJ2-7	TRBV6-1	once	12	.	CASIRDSYEQYF	TGTGCCAGCATTCGGGACTCCTACGAGCAGTACTTC
TRBJ2-7	TRBV7-2	.	13	.	CASSPGVGYEQYF	TGTGCCAGCAGCCCTGGAGTGGGCTACGAGCAGTACTTC
TRBJ1-1	TRBV5-8	.	15	.	CASTSAGAENTEAFF	TGTGCCAGCACCTCAGCGGGTGCGGAAAACACTGAAGCTTTCTTT
TRBJ1-1	TRBV11-2	.	17	TRBD1	CASSAAGTGRMNTEAFF	TGTGCCAGCAGCGCCGCCGGGACAGGCCGCATGAACACTGAAGCTTTCTTT
TRBJ2-5	TRBV2	.	15	TRBD2	CASSARTSGGETQYF	TGTGCCAGCAGTGCTAGGACTAGCGGGGGAGAGACCCAGTACTTC
TRBJ1-1	TRBV5-1	.	15	.	CASSIVGGAATEAFF	TGCGCCAGCAGCATTGTCGGGGGGGCGGCCACTGAAGCTTTCTTT
TRBJ1-2	TRBV11-2	.	14	.	CASSLGEVNYGYTF	TGTGCCAGCAGCTTAGGGGAGGTTAACTATGGCTACACCTTC
TRBJ1-2	TRBV10-3	few	13	.	CAIRGSPGAVGTF	TGTGCCATCAGAGGCTCCCCTGGGGCGGTGGGCACCTTC
TRBJ1-1	TRBV27	.	16	TRBD1	CASRIPGTGADTEAFF	TGTGCCAGCAGGATCCCGGGGACAGGGGCGGACACTGAAGCTTTCTTT
TRBJ2-3	TRBV5-1	.	16	.	CASSPDRSLSTDTQYF	TGCGCCAGCAGCCCGGACCGGTCGTTGAGCACAGATACGCAGTATTTT
TRBJ1-4	TRBV5-1	once	14	.	CASSLEGANEKLFF	TGCGCCAGCAGCTTGGAGGGGGCTAATGAAAAACTGTTTTTT
TRBJ1-5	TRBV7-2	.	13	.	CASSLERDQPQHF	TGTGCCAGCAGCTTAGAGCGGGATCAGCCCCAGCATTTT
TRBJ1-5	TRBV6-1	.	14	.	CASSEAGFNQPQHF	TGTGCCAGCAGTGAAGCGGGATTCAATCAGCCCCAGCATTTT
TRBJ2-3	TRBV5-4	once	17	.	CASSSPMSASDTDTQYF	TGTGCCAGCAGCTCCCCCATGTCGGCCTCCGACACAGATACGCAGTATTTT
TRBJ2-7	TRBV5-4	.	14	.	CASSFRAGRNEQYF	TGTGCCAGCAGCTTTCGGGCAGGGAGAAACGAGCAGTACTTC
TRBJ2-2	TRBV5-1	.	16	.	CASSVPTLAVAGELFF	TGCGCCAGCAGCGTACCGACTCTAGCCGTAGCCGGGGAGCTGTTTTTT
TRBJ2-3	TRBV2	.	16	TRBD2	CASSDRNGGAVDTQYF	TGTGCCAGCAGTGATCGGAACGGGGGGGCGGTAGATACGCAGTATTTT
TRBJ1-2	TRBV12-2	once	11	.	CARDRDGGYTF	TGTGCAAGGGACAGGGATGGTGGCTACACCTTC
TRBJ2-3	TRBV18	.	16	TRBD2	CASSPPGLGGSDTQYF	TGTGCCAGCTCACCACCGGGACTAGGGGGGTCAGATACGCAGTATTTT
TRBJ1-6	TRBV27	.	13	.	CASSLKWNSPLHF	TGTGCCAGCAGTTTAAAGTGGAATTCACCCCTCCACTTT
TRBJ2-5	TRBV5-1	.	15	.	CASSTLEPRGETQYF	TGCGCCAGCAGTACCCTAGAGCCCCGGGGAGAGACCCAGTACTTC
TRBJ1-6	TRBV10-3	.	13	TRBD1	CAMHRGPKSPLHF	TGTGCCATGCACAGGGGGCCTAAATCACCCCTCCACTTT
TRBJ1-1	TRBV5-1	few	15	.	CASSLEGQMNTEAFF	TGCGCCAGCAGTCTCGAGGGACAAATGAACACTGAAGCTTTCTTT
TRBJ1-4	TRBV18	.	14	TRBD1	CASSHGTGDEKLFF	TGTGCCAGCTCACACGGGACAGGGGACGAAAAACTGTTTTTT
TRBJ1-5	TRBV30	few	15	.	CASTGPGLADQPQHF	TGTGCCTCAACCGGCCCGGGTTTGGCTGATCAGCCCCAGCATTTT